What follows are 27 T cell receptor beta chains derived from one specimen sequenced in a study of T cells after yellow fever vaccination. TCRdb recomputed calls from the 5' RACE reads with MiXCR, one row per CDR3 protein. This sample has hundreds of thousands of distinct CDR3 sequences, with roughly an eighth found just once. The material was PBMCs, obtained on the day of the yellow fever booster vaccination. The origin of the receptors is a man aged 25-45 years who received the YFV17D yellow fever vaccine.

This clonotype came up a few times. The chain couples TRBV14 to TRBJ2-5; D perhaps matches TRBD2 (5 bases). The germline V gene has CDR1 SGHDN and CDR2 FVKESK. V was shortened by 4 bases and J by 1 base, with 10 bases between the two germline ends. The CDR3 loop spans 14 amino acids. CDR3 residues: CASSRRVTQETQYF. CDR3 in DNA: TGTGCCAGCAGCCGGCGGGTAACCCAAGAGACCCAGTACTTC.

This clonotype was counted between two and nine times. The CDR3 coding sequence is TGTGCCACAGGCCTAGCGGGAGGGGGCTCCTACGAGCAGTACTTC. Translated: CATGLAGGGSYEQYF. The chain recombines TRBV7-2 with TRBJ2-7; 12 nucleotides match TRBD2. Germline loops: CDR1 SGHTA, CDR2 FQGNSA. With 10 bases clipped from V and 0 bases from J, the junction kept 7 bases outside the gene matches. The CDR3 is 15 residues long. Supplemented by reference TRBV7-2 and TRBJ2-7, the full variable domain reads GAGVSQSPSNKVTEKGKDVELRCDPISGHTALYWYRQSLGQGLEFLIYFQGNSAPDKSGLPSDRFSAERTGGSVSTLTIQRTQQEDSAVYLCATGLAGGGSYEQYFGPGTRLTVT.

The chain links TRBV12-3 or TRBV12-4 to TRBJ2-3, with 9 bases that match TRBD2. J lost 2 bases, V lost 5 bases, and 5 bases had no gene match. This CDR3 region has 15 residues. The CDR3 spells CASSPQREATDTQYF. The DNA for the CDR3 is TGTGCCAGCAGTCCCCAGCGGGAGGCCACAGATACGCAGTATTTT.

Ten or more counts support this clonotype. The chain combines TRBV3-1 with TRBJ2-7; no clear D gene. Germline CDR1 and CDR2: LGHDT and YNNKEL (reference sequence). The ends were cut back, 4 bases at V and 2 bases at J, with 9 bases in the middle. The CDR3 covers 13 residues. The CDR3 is CASSPTLTYEQYF. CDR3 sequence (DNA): TGTGCCAGCAGCCCAACATTGACCTACGAGCAGTACTTC.

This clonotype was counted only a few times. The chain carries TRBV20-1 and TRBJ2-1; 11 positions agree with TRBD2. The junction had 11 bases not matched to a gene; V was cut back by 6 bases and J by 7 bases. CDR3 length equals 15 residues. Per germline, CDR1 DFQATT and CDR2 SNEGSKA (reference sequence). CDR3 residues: CSASGLAAGGNEQFF. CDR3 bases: TGCAGTGCATCGGGACTAGCGGCAGGGGGGAATGAGCAGTTCTTC.

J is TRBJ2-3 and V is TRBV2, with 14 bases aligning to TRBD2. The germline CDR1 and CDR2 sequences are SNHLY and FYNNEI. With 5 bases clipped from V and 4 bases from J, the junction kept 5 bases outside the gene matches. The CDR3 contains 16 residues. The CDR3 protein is CASSITGLAGADTQYF. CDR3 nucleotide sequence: TGTGCCAGCAGTATAACGGGACTAGCGGGAGCAGATACGCAGTATTTT.

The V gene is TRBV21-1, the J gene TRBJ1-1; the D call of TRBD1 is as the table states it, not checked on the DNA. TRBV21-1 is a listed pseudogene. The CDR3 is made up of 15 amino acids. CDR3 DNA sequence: TGTGCCAGCAGCAAAGCGCGGGACCGTGACACTGAAGCTTTCTTT. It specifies CASSKARDRDTEAFF.

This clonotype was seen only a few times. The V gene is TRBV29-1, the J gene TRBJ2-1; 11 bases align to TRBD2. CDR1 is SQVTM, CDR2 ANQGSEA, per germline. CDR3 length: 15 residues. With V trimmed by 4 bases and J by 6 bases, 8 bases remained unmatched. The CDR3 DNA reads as TGCAGCGTTGCAGGACTAGCGGGTCGGCCCAATGAGCAGTTCTTC. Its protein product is CSVAGLAGRPNEQFF.

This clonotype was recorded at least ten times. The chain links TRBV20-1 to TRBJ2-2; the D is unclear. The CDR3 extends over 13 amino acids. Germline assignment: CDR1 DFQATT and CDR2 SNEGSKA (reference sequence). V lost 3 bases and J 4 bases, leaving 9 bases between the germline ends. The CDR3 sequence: CSARRESTGELFF. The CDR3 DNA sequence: TGCAGTGCTAGGAGAGAGTCCACCGGGGAGCTGTTTTTT.

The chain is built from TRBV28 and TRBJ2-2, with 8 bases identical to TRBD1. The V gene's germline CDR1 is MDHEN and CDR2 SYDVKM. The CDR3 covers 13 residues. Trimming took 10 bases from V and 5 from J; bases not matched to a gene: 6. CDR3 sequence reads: CANSRGQTGELFF. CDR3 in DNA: TGTGCCAACTCCAGGGGGCAAACCGGGGAGCTGTTTTTT.

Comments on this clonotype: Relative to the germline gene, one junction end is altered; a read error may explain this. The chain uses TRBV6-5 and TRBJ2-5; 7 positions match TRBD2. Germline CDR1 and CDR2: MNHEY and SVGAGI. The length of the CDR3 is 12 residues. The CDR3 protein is CASSNPRLAPDF. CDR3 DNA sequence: TGTGCCAGCAGCAACCCGAGACTAGCCCCGGACTTC.

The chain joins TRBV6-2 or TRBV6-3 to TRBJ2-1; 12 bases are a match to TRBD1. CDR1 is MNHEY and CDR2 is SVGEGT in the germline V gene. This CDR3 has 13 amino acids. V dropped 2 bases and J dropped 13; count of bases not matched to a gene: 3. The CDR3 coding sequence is TGTGCCAGCAGTTACGGGGACAGGGGGCCCCAGTTCTTC. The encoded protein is CASSYGDRGPQFF.

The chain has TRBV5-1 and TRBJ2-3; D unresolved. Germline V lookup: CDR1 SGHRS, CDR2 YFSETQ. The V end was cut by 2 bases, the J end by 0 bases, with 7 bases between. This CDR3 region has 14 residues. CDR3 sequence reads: CASSFFPSTDTQYF. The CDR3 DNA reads TGCGCCAGCAGCTTCTTTCCCAGCACAGATACGCAGTATTTT.

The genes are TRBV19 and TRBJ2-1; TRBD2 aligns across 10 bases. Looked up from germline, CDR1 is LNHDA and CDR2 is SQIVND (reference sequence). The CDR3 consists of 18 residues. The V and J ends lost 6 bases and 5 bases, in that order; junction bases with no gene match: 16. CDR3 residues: CASSGGVFRTSGNNEQFF. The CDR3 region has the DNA TGTGCCAGTAGCGGAGGGGTTTTCCGGACTAGCGGAAACAATGAGCAGTTCTTC.

CDR3: CATSSPSEGYTF. CDR3 coding DNA: TGTGCCACCAGCAGTCCGTCGGAAGGCTACACCTTC. The chain has TRBV15 and TRBJ1-2; D is undetermined. The CDR3 sequence is 12 residues long. The ends were cut back, 3 bases at V and 8 bases at J, with 10 bases in the middle. Germline CDR1 reads LNHNV; CDR2 reads YYDKDF (reference sequence).

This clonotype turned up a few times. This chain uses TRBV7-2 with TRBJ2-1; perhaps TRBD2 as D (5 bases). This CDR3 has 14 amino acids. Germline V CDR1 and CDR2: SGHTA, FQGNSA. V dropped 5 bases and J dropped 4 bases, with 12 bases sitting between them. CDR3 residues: CASSGVATYNEQFF. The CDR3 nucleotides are TGTGCCAGCAGCGGAGTAGCGACTTACAATGAGCAGTTCTTC.

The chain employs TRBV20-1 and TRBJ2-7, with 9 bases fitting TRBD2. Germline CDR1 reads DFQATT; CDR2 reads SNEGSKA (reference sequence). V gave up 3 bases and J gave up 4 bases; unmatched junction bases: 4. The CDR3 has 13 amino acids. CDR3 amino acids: CSASGTSYYEQYF. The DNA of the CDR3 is TGCAGTGCTAGTGGGACTAGCTATTACGAGCAGTACTTC.

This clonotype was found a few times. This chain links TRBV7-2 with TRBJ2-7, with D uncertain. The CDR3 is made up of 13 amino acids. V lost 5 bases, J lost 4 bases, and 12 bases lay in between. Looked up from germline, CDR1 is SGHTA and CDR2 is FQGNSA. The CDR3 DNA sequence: TGTGCCAGCAGCCGCGATCGCCTGTACGAGCAGTACTTC. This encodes CASSRDRLYEQYF.

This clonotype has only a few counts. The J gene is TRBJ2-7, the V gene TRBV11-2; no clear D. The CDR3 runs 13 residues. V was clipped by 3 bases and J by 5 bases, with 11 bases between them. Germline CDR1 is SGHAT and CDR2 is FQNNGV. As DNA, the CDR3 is TGTGCCAGCAGCTTCCCCGGCCGGCACGAGCAGTACTTC. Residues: CASSFPGRHEQYF.

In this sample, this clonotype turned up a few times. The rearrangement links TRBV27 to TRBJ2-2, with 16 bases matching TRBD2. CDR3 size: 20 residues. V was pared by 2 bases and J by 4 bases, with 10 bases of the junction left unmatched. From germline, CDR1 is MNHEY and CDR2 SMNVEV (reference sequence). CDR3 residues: CASSLQPGLAGGPGTGELFF. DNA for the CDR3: TGTGCCAGCAGTTTACAACCGGGACTAGCGGGAGGGCCAGGCACCGGGGAGCTGTTTTTT.

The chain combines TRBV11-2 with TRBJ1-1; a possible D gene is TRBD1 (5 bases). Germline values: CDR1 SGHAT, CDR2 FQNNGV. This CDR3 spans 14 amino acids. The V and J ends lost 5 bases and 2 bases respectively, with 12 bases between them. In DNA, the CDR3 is TGTGCCAGCAGCCCCTTATGGACAAACACTGAAGCTTTCTTT. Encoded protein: CASSPLWTNTEAFF.

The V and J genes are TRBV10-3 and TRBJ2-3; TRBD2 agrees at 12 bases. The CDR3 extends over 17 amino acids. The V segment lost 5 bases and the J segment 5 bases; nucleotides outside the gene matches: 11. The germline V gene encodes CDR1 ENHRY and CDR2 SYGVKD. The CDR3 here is CAISLQPLAGGKDTQYF. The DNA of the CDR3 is TGTGCCATCAGTCTCCAGCCACTAGCGGGAGGTAAAGATACGCAGTATTTT.

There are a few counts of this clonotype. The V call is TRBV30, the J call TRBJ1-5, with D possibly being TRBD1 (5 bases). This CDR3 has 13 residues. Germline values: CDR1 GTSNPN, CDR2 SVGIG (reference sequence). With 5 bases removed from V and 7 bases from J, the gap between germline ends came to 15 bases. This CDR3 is CAWGRRGGQPQHF. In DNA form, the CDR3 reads TGTGCCTGGGGTAGAAGGGGCGGCCAGCCCCAGCATTTT.

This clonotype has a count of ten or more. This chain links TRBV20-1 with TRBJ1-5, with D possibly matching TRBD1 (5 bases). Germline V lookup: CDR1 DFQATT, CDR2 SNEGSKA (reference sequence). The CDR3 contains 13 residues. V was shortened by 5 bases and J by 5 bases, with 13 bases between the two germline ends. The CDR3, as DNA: TGCAGTGCTCGAAGGGGCGGAGATCAGCCCCAGCATTTT. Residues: CSARRGGDQPQHF.

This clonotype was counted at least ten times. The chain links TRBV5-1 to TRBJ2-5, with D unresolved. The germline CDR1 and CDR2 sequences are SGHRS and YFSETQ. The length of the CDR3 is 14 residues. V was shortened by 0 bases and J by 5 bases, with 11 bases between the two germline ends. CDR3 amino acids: CASSLEGQRETQYF. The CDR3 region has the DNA TGCGCCAGCAGCTTGGAGGGCCAACGGGAGACCCAGTACTTC.

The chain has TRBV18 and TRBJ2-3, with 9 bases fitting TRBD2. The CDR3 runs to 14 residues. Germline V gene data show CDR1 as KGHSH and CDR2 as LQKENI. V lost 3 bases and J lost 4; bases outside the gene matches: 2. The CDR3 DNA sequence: TGTGCCAGCTCACCCGCGGGAGGGGCAGATACGCAGTATTTT. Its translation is CASSPAGGADTQYF.

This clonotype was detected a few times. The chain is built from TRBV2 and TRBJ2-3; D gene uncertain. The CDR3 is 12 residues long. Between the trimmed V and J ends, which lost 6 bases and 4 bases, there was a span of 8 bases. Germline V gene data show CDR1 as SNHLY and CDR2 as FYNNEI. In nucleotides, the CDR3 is TGTGCCAGCAGGGCCGATTCAGATACGCAGTATTTT. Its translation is CASRADSDTQYF.